This T cell receptor beta chain came from a study of CD8 T cells in ankylosing spondylitis. Overall study results and limits: Reactive arthritis synovial fluid and blood previously showed some of these motif variants. Among TCR beta sequences, a motif of eight highly homologous variants appeared characteristic of ankylosing spondylitis blood. Disease-linked clones had a CD8+ phenotype and relatively low frequency in peripheral blood. Reports say disease-linked clones showed up significantly more in matched ankylosing spondylitis synovial fluid.

This clonotype was observed a few times. The antigen is undetermined. TCRdb ran MiXCR on the 5' RACE reads and lists one entry per CDR3 protein. The sample consists of roughly 240,000 distinct CDR3 sequences, more than 25% of them appearing once. The CDR3 loop spans 17 amino acids. The germline V gene encodes CDR1 MDHEN and CDR2 SYDVKM. Trimming shortened V by 6 bases and J by 5 bases, and 25 bases separated the two germline ends. This TCR derives from a male donor with ankylosing spondylitis or in good health (not recorded which). The chain uses TRBV28 and TRBJ1-1; the D is unclear. Sequencing input: blood, either unsorted or a sorted T cell fraction (not recorded which). DNA of the CDR3: TGTGCCAGCAGGACCACCGGCCTACTGGGGATGAGGACTGAAGCTTTCTTT. Amino acids: CASRTTGLLGMRTEAFF.